This T cell receptor beta chain was obtained from a study of shared T cell receptors in the human thymus. CDR1 SGHTA and CDR2 FQGNSA come from the germline V gene. V was clipped by 5 bases and J by 5 bases, with 12 bases between them. There are 13 residues in the CDR3. Only in-frame clones appear in the TCRdb table, and some are missing; sequencing was by immunoSEQ multiplex PCR. The sample yields roughly 560,000 clones, approximately 80% seen once. The same sample was also studied in work on human thymus T cells. In that study: Thymic material originated from resections removed in the course of corrective heart surgery. Gene usage for V and J segments appeared biased in thymic and blood repertoires. Related reports documented highly overlapping thymic repertoires among unrelated individuals.

The TCR was taken from a boy under three years old with a congenital heart defect. What was sequenced was thymocytes. This chain uses TRBV7-2 with TRBJ1-1; TRBD1 might be the D (6 bases). CDR3 region: CASSGGGGTEAFF. The CDR3 DNA follows: TGTGCCAGCAGCGGGGGGGGCGGGACTGAAGCTTTCTTT.